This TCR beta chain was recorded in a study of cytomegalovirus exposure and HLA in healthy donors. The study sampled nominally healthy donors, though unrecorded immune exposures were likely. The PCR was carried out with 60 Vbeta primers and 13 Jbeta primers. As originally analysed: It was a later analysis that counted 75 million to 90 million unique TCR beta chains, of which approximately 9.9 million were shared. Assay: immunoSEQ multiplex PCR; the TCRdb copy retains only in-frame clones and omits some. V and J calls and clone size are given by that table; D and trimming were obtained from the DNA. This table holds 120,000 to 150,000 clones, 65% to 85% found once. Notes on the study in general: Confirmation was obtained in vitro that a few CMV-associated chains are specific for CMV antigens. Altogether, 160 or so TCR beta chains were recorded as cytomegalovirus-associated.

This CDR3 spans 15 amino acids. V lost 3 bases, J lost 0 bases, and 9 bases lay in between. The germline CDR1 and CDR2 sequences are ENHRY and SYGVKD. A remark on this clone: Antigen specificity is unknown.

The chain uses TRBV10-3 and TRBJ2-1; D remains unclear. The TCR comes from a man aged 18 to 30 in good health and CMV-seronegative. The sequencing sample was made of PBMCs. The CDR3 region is CAISDSLSSYNEQFF. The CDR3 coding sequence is TGTGCCATCAGTGACAGTTTAAGCTCCTACAATGAGCAGTTCTTC.